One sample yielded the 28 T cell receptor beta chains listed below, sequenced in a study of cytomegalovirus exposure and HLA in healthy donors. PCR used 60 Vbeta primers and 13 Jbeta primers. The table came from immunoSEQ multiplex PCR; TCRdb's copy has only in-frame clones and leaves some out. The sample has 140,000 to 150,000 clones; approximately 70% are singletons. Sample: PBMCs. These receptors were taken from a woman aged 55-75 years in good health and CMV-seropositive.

The CDR3 loop reads CASSEFAGNYGYTF. For the CDR3, the DNA is TGTGCCAGCAGTGAATTTGCAGGCAACTATGGCTACACCTTC. V and J are TRBV2 and TRBJ1-2; D uncertain. The CDR3 runs 14 residues. V shed 2 bases and J shed 2 bases, with 9 bases lying between them. Germline CDR1 reads SNHLY; CDR2 reads FYNNEI.

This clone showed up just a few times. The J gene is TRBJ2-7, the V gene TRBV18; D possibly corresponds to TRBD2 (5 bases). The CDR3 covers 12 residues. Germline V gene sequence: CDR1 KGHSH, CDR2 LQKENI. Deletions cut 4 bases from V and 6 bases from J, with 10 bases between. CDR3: CASSRRESEQYF. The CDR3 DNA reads TGTGCCAGCTCACGAAGGGAGTCCGAGCAGTACTTC.

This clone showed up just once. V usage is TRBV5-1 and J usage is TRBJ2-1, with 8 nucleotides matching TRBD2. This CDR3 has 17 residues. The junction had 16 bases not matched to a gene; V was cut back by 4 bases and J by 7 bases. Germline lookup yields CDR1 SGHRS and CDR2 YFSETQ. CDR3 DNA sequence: TGCGCCAGCAGCGGGGGGTCTAGCGGGCAAATAGGGAATGAGCAGTTCTTC. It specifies CASSGGSSGQIGNEQFF.

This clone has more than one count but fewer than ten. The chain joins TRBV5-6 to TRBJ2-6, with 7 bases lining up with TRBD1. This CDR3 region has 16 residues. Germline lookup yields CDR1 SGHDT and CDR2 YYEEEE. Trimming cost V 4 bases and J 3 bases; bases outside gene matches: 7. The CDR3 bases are TGTGCCAGCAGCAACAGGGGTCAGGGTGGGGCCAACGTCCTGACTTTC. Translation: CASSNRGQGGANVLTF.

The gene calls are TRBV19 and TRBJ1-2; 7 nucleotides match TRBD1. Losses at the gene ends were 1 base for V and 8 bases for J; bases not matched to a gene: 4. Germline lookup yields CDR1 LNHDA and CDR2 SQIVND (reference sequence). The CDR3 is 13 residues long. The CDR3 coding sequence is TGTGCCAGTAGTATAGTCCCGGGACAGGGCTACACCTTC. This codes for CASSIVPGQGYTF.

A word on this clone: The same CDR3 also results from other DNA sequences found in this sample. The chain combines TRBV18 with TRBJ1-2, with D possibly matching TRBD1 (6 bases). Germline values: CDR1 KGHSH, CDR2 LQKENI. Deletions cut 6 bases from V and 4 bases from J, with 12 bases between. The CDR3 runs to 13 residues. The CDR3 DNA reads TGTGCCAGCTCCCCGCTGGACAGCTATGGCTACACCTTC. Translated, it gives CASSPLDSYGYTF.

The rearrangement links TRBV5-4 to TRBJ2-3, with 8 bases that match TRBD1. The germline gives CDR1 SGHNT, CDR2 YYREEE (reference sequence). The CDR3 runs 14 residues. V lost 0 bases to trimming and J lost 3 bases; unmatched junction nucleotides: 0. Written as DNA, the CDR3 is TGTGCCAGCAGCTTGGACAGGGGGACAGATACGCAGTATTTT. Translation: CASSLDRGTDTQYF.

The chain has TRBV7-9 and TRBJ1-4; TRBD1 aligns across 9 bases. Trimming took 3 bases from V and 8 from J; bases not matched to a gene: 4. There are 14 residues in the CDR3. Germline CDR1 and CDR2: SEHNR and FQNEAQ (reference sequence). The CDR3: CASSFPGTGEKLFF. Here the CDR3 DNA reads TGTGCCAGCAGCTTCCCCGGGACAGGGGAAAAACTGTTTTTT.

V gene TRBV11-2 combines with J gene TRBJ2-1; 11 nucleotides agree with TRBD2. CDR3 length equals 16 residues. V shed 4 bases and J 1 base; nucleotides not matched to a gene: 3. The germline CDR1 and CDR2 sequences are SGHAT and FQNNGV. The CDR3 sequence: CASSSLAGGSYNEQFF. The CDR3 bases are TGTGCCAGCAGCTCCCTAGCGGGAGGTTCCTACAATGAGCAGTTCTTC.

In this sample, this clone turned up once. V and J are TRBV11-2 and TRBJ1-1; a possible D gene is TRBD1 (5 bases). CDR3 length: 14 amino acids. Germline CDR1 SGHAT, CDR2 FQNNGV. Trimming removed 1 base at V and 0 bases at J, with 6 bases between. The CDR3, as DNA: TGTGCCAGCAGCTTAGTAGGGGTGAACACTGAAGCTTTCTTT. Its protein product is CASSLVGVNTEAFF.

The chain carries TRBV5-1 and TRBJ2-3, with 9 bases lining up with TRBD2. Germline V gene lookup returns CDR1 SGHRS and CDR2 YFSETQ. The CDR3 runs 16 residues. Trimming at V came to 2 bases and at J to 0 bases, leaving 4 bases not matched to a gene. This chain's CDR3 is CASSFFTSGSTDTQYF. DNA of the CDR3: TGCGCCAGCAGCTTCTTTACTAGCGGGAGCACAGATACGCAGTATTTT.

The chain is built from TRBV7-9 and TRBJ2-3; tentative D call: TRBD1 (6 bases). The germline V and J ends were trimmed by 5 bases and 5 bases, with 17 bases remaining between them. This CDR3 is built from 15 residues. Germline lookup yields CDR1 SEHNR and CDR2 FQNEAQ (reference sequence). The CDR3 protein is CASSAPGTQGDTQYF. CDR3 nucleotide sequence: TGTGCCAGCAGCGCCCCCGGGACACAAGGAGATACGCAGTATTTT.

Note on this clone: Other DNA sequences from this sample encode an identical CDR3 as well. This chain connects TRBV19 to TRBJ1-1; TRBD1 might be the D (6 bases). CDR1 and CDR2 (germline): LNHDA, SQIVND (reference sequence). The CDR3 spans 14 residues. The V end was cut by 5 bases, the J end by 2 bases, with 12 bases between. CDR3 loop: CASSLGQRNTEAFF. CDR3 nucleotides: TGTGCCAGTAGTCTAGGACAGAGAAACACTGAAGCTTTCTTT. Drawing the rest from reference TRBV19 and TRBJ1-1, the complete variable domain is DGGITQSPKYLFRKEGQNVTLSCEQNLNHDAMYWYRQDPGQGLRLIYYSQIVNDFQKGDIAEGYSVSREKKESFPLTVTSAQKNPTAFYLCASSLGQRNTEAFFGQGTRLTVV.

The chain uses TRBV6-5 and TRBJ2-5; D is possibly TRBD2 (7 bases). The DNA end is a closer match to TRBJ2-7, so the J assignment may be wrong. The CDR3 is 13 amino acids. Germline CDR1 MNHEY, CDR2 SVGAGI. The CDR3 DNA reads TGTGCCAGCAGCAGGGGAGGGACGGACGAGCAGTACTTC. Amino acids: CASSRGGTDEQYF.

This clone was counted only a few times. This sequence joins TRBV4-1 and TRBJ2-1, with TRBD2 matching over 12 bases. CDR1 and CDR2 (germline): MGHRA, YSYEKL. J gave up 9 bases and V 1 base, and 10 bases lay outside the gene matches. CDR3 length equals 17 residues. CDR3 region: CASSQALLAGGRGEQFF. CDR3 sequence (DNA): TGCGCCAGCAGCCAAGCCCTACTAGCGGGAGGCCGGGGTGAGCAGTTCTTC.

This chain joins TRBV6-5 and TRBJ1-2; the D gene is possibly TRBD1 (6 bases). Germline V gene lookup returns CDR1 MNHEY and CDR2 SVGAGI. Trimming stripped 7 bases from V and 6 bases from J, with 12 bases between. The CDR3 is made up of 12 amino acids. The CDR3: CASTRGENGYTF. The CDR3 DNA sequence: TGTGCCAGCACCAGGGGAGAGAATGGCTACACCTTC.

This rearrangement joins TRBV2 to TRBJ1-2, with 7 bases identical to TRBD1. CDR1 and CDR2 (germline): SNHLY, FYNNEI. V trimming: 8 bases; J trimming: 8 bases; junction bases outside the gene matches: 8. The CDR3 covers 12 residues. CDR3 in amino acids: CASSYRGGGYTF. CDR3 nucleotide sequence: TGTGCCAGCTCATACAGGGGCGGCGGCTACACCTTC.

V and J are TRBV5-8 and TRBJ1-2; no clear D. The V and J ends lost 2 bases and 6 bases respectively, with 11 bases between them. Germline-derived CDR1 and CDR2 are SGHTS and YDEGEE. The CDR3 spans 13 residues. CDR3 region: CASSFSIKDGYTF. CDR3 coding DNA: TGTGCCAGCAGCTTTAGCATTAAAGATGGCTACACCTTC.

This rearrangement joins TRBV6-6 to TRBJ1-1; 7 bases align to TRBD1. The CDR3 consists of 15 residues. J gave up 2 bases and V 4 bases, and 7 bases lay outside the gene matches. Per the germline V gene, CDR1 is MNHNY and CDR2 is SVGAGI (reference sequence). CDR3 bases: TGTGCCAGCAGTTCCCAGGACAGGTTAAACACTGAAGCTTTCTTT. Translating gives CASSSQDRLNTEAFF.

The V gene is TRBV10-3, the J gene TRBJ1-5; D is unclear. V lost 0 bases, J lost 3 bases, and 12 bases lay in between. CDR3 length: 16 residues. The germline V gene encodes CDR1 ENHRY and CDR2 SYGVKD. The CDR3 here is CAISESNPVVNQPQHF. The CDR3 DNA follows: TGTGCCATCAGTGAGTCCAACCCAGTGGTCAATCAGCCCCAGCATTTT.

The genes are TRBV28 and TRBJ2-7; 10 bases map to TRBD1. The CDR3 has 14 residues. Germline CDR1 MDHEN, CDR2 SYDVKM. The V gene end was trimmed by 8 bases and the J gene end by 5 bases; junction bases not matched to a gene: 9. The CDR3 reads CASVSGTGVHEQYF. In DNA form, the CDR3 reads TGTGCCAGCGTGTCCGGGACAGGGGTCCACGAGCAGTACTTC.

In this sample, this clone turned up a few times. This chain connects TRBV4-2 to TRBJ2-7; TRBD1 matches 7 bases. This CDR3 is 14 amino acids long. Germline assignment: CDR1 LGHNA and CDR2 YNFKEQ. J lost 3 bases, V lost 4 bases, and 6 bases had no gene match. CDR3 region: CASSLTGSDYEQYF. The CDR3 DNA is TGTGCCAGCAGCCTGACAGGGTCCGACTACGAGCAGTACTTC.

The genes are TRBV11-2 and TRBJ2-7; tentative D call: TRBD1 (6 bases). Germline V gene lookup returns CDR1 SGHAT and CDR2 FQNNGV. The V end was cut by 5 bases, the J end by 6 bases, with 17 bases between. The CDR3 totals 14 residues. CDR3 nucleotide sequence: TGTGCCAGCAGCCCCACTACAATGGGGGCCGAGCAGTACTTC. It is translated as CASSPTTMGAEQYF.

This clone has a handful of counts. CDR3 sequence (DNA): TGTGCCAGCAGTGCAGGTATGGGGGCCAGAACTGAAGCTTTCTTT. Protein sequence: CASSAGMGARTEAFF. The V and J genes are TRBV2 and TRBJ1-1; TRBD1 is a possible D gene (6 bases). This CDR3 comprises 15 residues. The germline CDR1 and CDR2 sequences are SNHLY and FYNNEI. With 4 bases removed from V and 5 bases from J, the gap between germline ends came to 17 bases.

The CDR3: CASSPRRGDGYTF. For the CDR3, the DNA is TGTGCCAGCAGCCCCCGTCGGGGGGATGGCTACACCTTC. J is TRBJ1-2 and V is TRBV27; D is perhaps TRBD1 (5 bases). Trimming removed 6 bases from V and 6 bases from J, with 14 bases in between. Germline V CDR1 and CDR2: MNHEY, SMNVEV (reference sequence). There are 13 residues in the CDR3.

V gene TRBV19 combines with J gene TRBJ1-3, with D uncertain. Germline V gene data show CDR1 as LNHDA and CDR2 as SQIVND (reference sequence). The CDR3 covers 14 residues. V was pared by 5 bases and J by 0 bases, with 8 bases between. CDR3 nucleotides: TGTGCCAGTAGTCCGACTCACTCTGGAAACACCATATATTTT. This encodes CASSPTHSGNTIYF. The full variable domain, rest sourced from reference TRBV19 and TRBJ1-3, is DGGITQSPKYLFRKEGQNVTLSCEQNLNHDAMYWYRQDPGQGLRLIYYSQIVNDFQKGDIAEGYSVSREKKESFPLTVTSAQKNPTAFYLCASSPTHSGNTIYFGEGSWLTVV.

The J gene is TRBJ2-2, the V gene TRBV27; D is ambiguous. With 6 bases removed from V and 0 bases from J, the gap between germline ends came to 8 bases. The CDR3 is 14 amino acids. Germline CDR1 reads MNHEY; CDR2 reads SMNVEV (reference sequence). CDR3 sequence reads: CASSRLANTGELFF. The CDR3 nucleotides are TGTGCCAGCAGCCGACTGGCGAACACCGGGGAGCTGTTTTTT.

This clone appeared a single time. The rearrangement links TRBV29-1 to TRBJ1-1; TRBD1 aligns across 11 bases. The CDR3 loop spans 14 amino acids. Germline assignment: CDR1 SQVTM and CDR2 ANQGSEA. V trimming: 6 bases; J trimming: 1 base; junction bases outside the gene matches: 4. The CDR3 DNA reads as TGCAGCGTCGGACAGGGGGCAAAGAACACTGAAGCTTTCTTT. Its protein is CSVGQGAKNTEAFF.